The rows below give T cell receptor beta chains drawn from one sample of a study of radiation and T cells in renal cell carcinoma. The repertoire was sequenced with immunoSEQ multiplex PCR; TCRdb's copy has only in-frame clones and lacks some. The repertoire holds roughly 130,000 clones, with 75% to 85% as singletons. The sample in question was blood, obtained from a patient whose treatment included radiotherapy and nephrectomy. The receptors come from a woman aged 55 to 70 with renal cell carcinoma. Both conserved end residues are part of each CDR3. Fields, in order: CDR3 length, V gene, clone size, J gene, D gene, CDR3 protein, CDR3 DNA. The D gene is left open where the match is weak. Part of the rows lack a size; the others show once, few, many or a class for expanded clones.

>16|TRBV27|.|TRBJ1-1|TRBD1
CASSTPTGGLNTEAFF
TGTGCCAGCAGTACCCCGACAGGGGGCCTGAACACTGAAGCTTTCTTT
>13|TRBV7-2|.|TRBJ2-4|.
CASSSETLDIQYF
TGTGCCAGCAGCTCGGAGACACTAGACATTCAGTACTTC
>14|TRBV6-1|.|TRBJ1-2|.
CASSVEDALYGYTF
TGTGCCAGCAGCGTAGAAGACGCGCTCTATGGCTACACCTTC
>19|TRBV7-2|.|TRBJ2-7|.
CASSLAAPRGAAGSYEQYF
TGTGCCAGCAGCTTAGCGGCCCCTCGGGGGGCGGCCGGCTCCTACGAGCAGTACTTC
>13|TRBV9|.|TRBJ2-5|.
CASSVQGEETQYF
TGTGCCAGCAGCGTTCAGGGTGAGGAGACCCAGTACTTC
>13|TRBV6-1|.|TRBJ1-2|.
CASSEVGDGGYTF
TGTGCCAGCAGTGAAGTTGGGGACGGCGGCTACACCTTC
>13|TRBV5-1|many|TRBJ2-1|.
CASSLLGNNEQFF
TGCGCCAGCAGCTTGCTTGGGAACAATGAGCAGTTCTTC
>15|TRBV11-3|.|TRBJ2-1|TRBD2
CASSLLAGGYNEQFF
TGTGCCAGCAGCTTATTGGCGGGGGGGTACAATGAGCAGTTCTTC
>18|TRBV5-4|.|TRBJ2-7|TRBD1
CASSLRYRNTGEPYEQYF
TGTGCCAGCAGCTTGCGATACCGAAATACAGGGGAACCCTACGAGCAGTACTTC
>14|TRBV7-2|.|TRBJ2-7|TRBD1
CASSFSRDSNEQYF
TGTGCCAGCAGCTTCTCCCGGGACAGTAACGAGCAGTACTTC